This TCR beta chain was sequenced for a study of TIL therapy for anti-PD-1-resistant metastatic lung cancer. At the level of the study: Most patients had lung adenocarcinoma. Study observations and caveats: TIL clonotype persistence in blood showed no apparent association with response.

V was pared by 2 bases and J by 7 bases, with 9 bases of the junction left unmatched. The CDR3 extends over 18 amino acids. Germline CDR1 and CDR2: MNHEY and SMNVEV (reference sequence). The time point denotes: pre-treatment sample, taken before nivolumab and TIL therapy. In this sample, this clone turned up a few times. Antigen: not known. This was the immunoSEQ v3 assay. TCRdb's table, derived via immunoSEQ multiplex PCR, lists solely in-frame clones and lacks some. The table has 50,000 to 60,000 clones, 70% to 90% seen once. This clonotype was obtained from a person aged 25-85 years with non-small cell lung cancer. The input for sequencing was blood, taken at baseline. J is TRBJ2-2 and V is TRBV27; 14 nucleotides agree with TRBD2. The CDR3 here is CASSLTGTSGRGGGELFF. The CDR3 nucleotides are TGTGCCAGCAGTTTAACCGGGACTAGCGGGAGAGGAGGCGGGGAGCTGTTTTTT.